The T cell receptor (beta chain) described here comes from a study of blood T cell repertoires in COVID-19. Authors' processing steps: Estimation of nucleated cell counts relied on the amplification of reference gene primers. TCRdb's copy holds only in-frame clones and misses some; the assay was immunoSEQ multiplex PCR. D and trimming were read from the DNA, whereas the V and J calls and clone size are those reported in that table. The table includes about 100,000 clones, roughly 87% detected once. The germline CDR1 and CDR2 sequences are MNHEY and SMNVEV (reference sequence). CDR3 length: 13 residues. V shed 6 bases and J 6 bases; nucleotides not matched to a gene: 4.

The sequencing sample was made of peripheral blood. The sequence came from a young man with COVID-19, enrolled during active disease. The rearrangement links TRBV27 to TRBJ2-7; TRBD1 aligns across 11 bases. CDR3 nucleotides: TGTGCCAGCAGGGACAGGGGGCTCGGCGAGCAGTACTTC. It specifies CASRDRGLGEQYF.